This TCR beta chain was obtained from a study of blood T cells in healthy people across ages. Whole-study findings and limits: PBMC samples, being unsorted, prevented any conclusive comparison of naive and antigen-experienced cells.

A sample-barcoded 5' primer and a J-beta primer mix were used in a second PCR of roughly 6 to 11 cycles. Each single sample gave us at least 2.5 million CDR3-containing paired-end reads. One entry per CDR3 protein results from TCRdb running MiXCR on the 5' RACE reads. The top ten hold 25% to 35% of the sample, which has approximately 690,000 distinct CDR3 sequences, 40% to 45% seen once. This clonotype was counted between two and nine times. The antigen is not known. The specimen was blood. The clonotype comes from a man of 80 years or more in good health.

The CDR3 DNA is TGTGCCAGCAGCTTAACGAACCTAGCGGGAGGAACGACCTACAATGAGCAGTTCTTC. This translates into CASSLTNLAGGTTYNEQFF. The chain has TRBV7-3 and TRBJ2-1; 11 bases are shared with TRBD2. The CDR3 is 19 amino acids. V lost 0 bases and J lost 2; bases outside the gene matches: 9. Germline V gives CDR1 SGHTA, CDR2 FQGTGA.